The 5 T cell receptor beta chains below were found in one sample sequenced in a study of blood T cell repertoires in COVID-19. Method: immunoSEQ multiplex PCR; TCRdb's copy keeps in-frame clones and lacks some. Here the sample spans under 250,000 clones, just under 90% being singletons. Specimen: PBMCs or T cells enriched from blood (not recorded which). These receptors came from a woman in her twenties or thirties with acute COVID-19.

The V call is TRBV7-9, the J call TRBJ1-3; a weak D match, TRBD1 (5 bases). CDR3 length: 10 residues. V was pared by 3 bases and J by 16 bases, with 10 bases between. Germline loops: CDR1 SEHNR, CDR2 FQNEAQ (reference sequence). The CDR3 loop is CASSLRDAYF. DNA for the CDR3: TGTGCCAGCAGCTTGCGGGACGCGTATTTT.

The V and J genes are TRBV10-2 and TRBJ2-3, with D possibly TRBD2 on 6 matching bases. This CDR3 is built from 16 residues. The V end lost 3 bases, the J end lost 2 bases, and 15 bases lay between the germline ends. Germline V gene data show CDR1 as WSHSY and CDR2 as SAAADI. This CDR3 is CASSDSRAGTTDTQYF. CDR3 sequence (DNA): TGCGCCAGCAGTGATTCTCGAGCGGGTACCACAGATACGCAGTATTTT.

This clone was seen only once. The V call is TRBV7-2, the J call TRBJ2-6; TRBD1 matches at 10 bases. CDR1 is SGHTA and CDR2 is FQGNSA in the germline V gene. Germline trimming cut 3 bases from V and 2 bases from J; bases unmatched to any gene: 4. The length of the CDR3 is 17 residues. The CDR3 region has the DNA TGTGCCAGCAGCTTTGGGACAGGGGAAACTGGGGCCAACGTCCTGACTTTC. Translating it yields CASSFGTGETGANVLTF.

The chain couples TRBV7-2 to TRBJ2-5; 8 positions agree with TRBD2. J gave up 5 bases and V 5 bases, and 10 bases lay outside the gene matches. The CDR3 has 15 residues. Looked up from germline, CDR1 is SGHTA and CDR2 is FQGNSA. The CDR3 DNA sequence: TGTGCCAGCAGCCCAGTAGCGGGGAGGGGGGAGACCCAGTACTTC. As protein: CASSPVAGRGETQYF.

V is TRBV5-1 and J is TRBJ1-1; no clear D. The CDR3 has 16 residues. CDR1 and CDR2 from the germline V gene are SGHRS and YFSETQ. Trimming took 2 bases from V and 6 from J, leaving 20 bases between them. CDR3 in amino acids: CASSFLLEGNTAEAFF. The DNA for the CDR3 is TGCGCCAGCAGCTTCCTCCTGGAGGGAAATACCGCTGAAGCTTTCTTT.